The present T cell receptor (beta chain) was sequenced within a study of STAT5B mutations in CD4+ large granular lymphocyte leukemia. Study-wide results and limits: Top patient clones used TRBV06 genes more often: 8/27 versus 2/35 in controls.

Some clones are missing from TCRdb's copy, which holds only in-frame ones; the method was immunoSEQ multiplex PCR. The repertoire holds over 35,000 clones, with about 81% as singletons. In this sample, this clone turned up a few times. Its antigen is not known. V shed 2 bases and J shed 2 bases, with 23 bases lying between them. Germline V gives CDR1 SGHRS, CDR2 YFSETQ. The CDR3 extends over 18 amino acids. The receptor comes from a human donor in good health. The J gene is TRBJ2-7, the V gene TRBV5-1; tentatively, D is TRBD1 (6 bases). Material: CD4+ T cells from blood buffy coats. The CDR3, as DNA: TGCGCCAGCAGCTTCTTTTATTCTAGGGGGAACCTCACCTACGAGCAGTACTTC. Protein: CASSFFYSRGNLTYEQYF.